Included here is one TCR beta chain sequence, with context. As yet, its antigen is unknown. This specimen belongs to a study of CXCR3-negative and CXCR3-positive naive CD8 T cells. The overall study: Each library gave roughly 1.4 +/- 0.3 million of roughly 140 million TRB reads.

The TRB libraries of cDNA were built by UMI-labeled 5' RACE. From the 5' RACE reads, TCRdb lists one entry per CDR3 protein and no DNA. The sample has tens of thousands of distinct CDR3 sequences; the top ten hold around 0.62%. Study-wide findings and caveats: Hydrophobicity was higher for TRB CDR3s found in CXCR3-positive naive cells than in CXCR3-negative naive cells.

By phenotype, naive CD8+ T cells were CD45RO-CCR7+CD27+CD95-. The CDR3 runs 19 residues. The germline CDR1 and CDR2 sequences are MNHNY and SVGAGI (reference sequence). The chain uses TRBV6-6 and TRBJ2-3; the D gene TCRdb calls, TRBD2, cannot be checked with no DNA. The sample taken for sequencing was naive CXCR3+ CD8+ T cells from blood. As to subset: CD45RO-CCR7+CD27+CD95- naive CD8+ T cells expressing CXCR3 (TNR3+). This sequence originates from a human donor in good health. Some clones in this sample may be carry-over from other donors' samples. CDR3: CASSYGRLAGVLEGDTQYF.